A selection of T cell receptor beta chains follows, all from one sample in a study of shared clonotypes between healthy human individuals. Sequencing was performed with immunoSEQ multiplex PCR; in TCRdb, only in-frame clones are kept and a portion is missing. The sample includes 2 million or so clones, roughly 94% of them seen just once. The sample was naive CD4+ T cells sorted from blood. The receptors here all came from a man aged 18-30 years in good health. The CDR3 runs from the conserved cysteine through the conserved F or W. A D gene is named only where the DNA matches it firmly. Where a row states a size, it is once, few, many or the class of an expanded clone; other rows omit it.

clone size	CDR3 length	D gene	V gene	J gene	CDR3 protein	CDR3 DNA
-	14	-	TRBV11-2	TRBJ2-2	CASRRLGAGGELFF	TGTGCCAGTAGGCGTTTGGGGGCCGGCGGGGAGCTGTTTTTT
-	14	TRBD1	TRBV7-6	TRBJ2-5	CASSLDRGLETQYF	TGTGCCAGCAGCTTAGACAGGGGGTTGGAGACCCAGTACTTC
-	15	-	TRBV19	TRBJ2-3	CASSTGTSGADTQYF	TGTGCCAGTAGTACGGGGACTTCGGGGGCAGATACGCAGTATTTT
-	15	TRBD2	TRBV6-1	TRBJ2-7	CATEVSSGITYEQYF	TGTGCCACCGAGGTTTCTAGCGGTATAACCTACGAGCAGTACTTC
-	14	TRBD1	TRBV29-1	TRBJ1-1	CSVGTERTNTEAFF	TGCAGCGTCGGGACAGAGAGAACGAACACTGAAGCTTTCTTT
-	17	TRBD2	TRBV27	TRBJ2-7	CASTRTSGGAHIYEQYF	TGTGCCAGCACCCGGACTAGCGGGGGGGCGCACATCTACGAGCAGTACTTC
-	14	-	TRBV19	TRBJ1-2	CASSIQVANYGYTF	TGTGCCAGTAGTATCCAGGTGGCTAACTATGGCTACACCTTC
-	12	-	TRBV29-1	TRBJ2-1	CSVEDWVFEQFF	TGCAGCGTTGAAGACTGGGTATTTGAGCAGTTCTTC
-	15	TRBD1	TRBV5-1	TRBJ2-5	CASSTGQGGQETQYF	TGCGCCAGCAGCACTGGACAGGGGGGACAAGAGACCCAGTACTTC
-	13	TRBD1	TRBV6-1	TRBJ2-7	CAISGQGIYEQYF	TGTGCCATCTCGGGACAGGGAATCTACGAGCAGTACTTC
-	16	-	TRBV6-1	TRBJ2-3	CASSDLRGGSTDTQYF	TGTGCCAGCAGTGACCTCCGGGGCGGGAGCACAGATACGCAGTATTTT
once	11	-	TRBV20-1	TRBJ1-2	CSATVSYGYTF	TGCAGTGCTACTGTCAGCTATGGCTACACCTTC
-	13	-	TRBV6-4	TRBJ2-3	CASSLERTDTQYF	TGTGCCAGCAGTTTGGAACGCACAGATACGCAGTATTTT
-	17	TRBD1	TRBV5-1	TRBJ1-1	CASSPGGTGPMNTEAFF	TGCGCCAGCAGCCCGGGCGGGACAGGTCCAATGAACACTGAAGCTTTCTTT
many	13	-	TRBV29-1	TRBJ2-5	CSVDQGGRETQYF	TGCAGCGTTGACCAGGGTGGGAGAGAGACCCAGTACTTC
-	14	-	TRBV5-6	TRBJ1-5	CASSLGMGSQPQHF	TGTGCCAGCAGCTTGGGAATGGGGAGTCAGCCCCAGCATTTT
-	15	-	TRBV7-8	TRBJ2-2	CASSPSALESGELFF	TGTGCCAGCAGCCCAAGCGCCCTAGAGAGTGGGGAGCTGTTTTTT
-	14	-	TRBV5-1	TRBJ2-7	CASSPTGLTYEQYF	TGCGCCAGCAGCCCAACAGGGTTAACCTACGAGCAGTACTTC
-	14	-	TRBV7-2	TRBJ1-5	CASSLVIGGQPQHF	TGTGCCAGCAGCTTAGTCATAGGGGGACAGCCCCAGCATTTT
once	14	-	TRBV4-1	TRBJ2-5	CASSQVRGVETQYF	TGCGCCAGCAGCCAAGTCCGCGGGGTAGAGACCCAGTACTTC
many	13	TRBD1	TRBV7-2	TRBJ1-5	CASSGDRDQPQHF	TGTGCCAGCAGCGGGGACAGGGATCAGCCCCAGCATTTT
-	14	-	TRBV27	TRBJ2-1	CASNRGNSYNEQFF	TGTGCCAGCAATAGGGGAAACTCCTACAATGAGCAGTTCTTC
-	15	TRBD1	TRBV11-1	TRBJ2-1	CASSPDRGEYNEQFF	TGTGCCAGCAGCCCCGACAGGGGGGAATACAATGAGCAGTTCTTC
-	14	-	TRBV7-7	TRBJ2-1	CASSLGPMGDEQFF	TGTGCTAGCAGCTTAGGCCCCATGGGGGATGAGCAGTTCTTC
-	15	TRBD1	TRBV19	TRBJ2-2	CASSLGTGNTGELFF	TGTGCCAGTAGTCTCGGGACAGGTAACACCGGGGAGCTGTTTTTT
-	15	-	TRBV6-6	TRBJ2-1	CASSYSIQAANEQFF	TGTGCCAGCAGTTACTCGATTCAAGCGGCAAATGAGCAGTTCTTC
-	13	-	TRBV9	TRBJ1-1	CASSGYRTSEAFF	TGTGCCAGCAGCGGGTACAGGACCTCAGAAGCTTTCTTT
-	14	-	TRBV5-1	TRBJ2-1	CASSLVAPRNEQFF	TGCGCCAGCAGCTTGGTCGCTCCCAGGAATGAGCAGTTCTTC
once	14	TRBD1	TRBV27	TRBJ1-6	CASSHRDRGSPLHF	TGTGCCAGCAGTCACCGGGACAGGGGCTCACCCCTCCACTTT
once	13	-	TRBV5-6	TRBJ2-7	CASSRPTSYEQYF	TGTGCCAGCAGCCGCCCCACGTCCTACGAGCAGTACTTC
-	15	-	TRBV6-4	TRBJ1-6	CASSDSVGRGSPLHF	TGTGCCAGCAGTGACTCTGTGGGCAGAGGTTCACCCCTCCACTTT
-	15	-	TRBV7-2	TRBJ1-2	CASSWGDRTNYGYTF	TGTGCCAGCAGCTGGGGCGACAGGACCAACTATGGCTACACCTTC
once	14	TRBD1	TRBV30	TRBJ1-5	CAWSLGGGNQPQHF	TGTGCCTGGAGCTTAGGGGGCGGCAATCAGCCCCAGCATTTT
-	13	-	TRBV10-3	TRBJ1-2	CAISESGGYGYTF	TGTGCCATCAGTGAGTCAGGGGGATATGGCTACACCTTC
-	14	-	TRBV11-2	TRBJ1-1	CASSPGHANTEAFF	TGTGCCAGCAGCCCGGGACACGCTAACACTGAAGCTTTCTTT
-	15	-	TRBV7-2	TRBJ2-7	CASSLGSSSSYEQYF	TGTGCCAGCAGCTTAGGGAGTTCGAGCTCCTACGAGCAGTACTTC
-	14	-	TRBV5-4	TRBJ2-3	CASSSRQGTDTQYF	TGTGCCAGCAGCTCCCGACAAGGCACAGATACGCAGTATTTT
-	13	-	TRBV6-5	TRBJ1-2	CASSSPGSYGYTF	TGTGCCAGCAGTTCTCCAGGGAGCTATGGCTACACCTTC
-	15	-	TRBV5-6	TRBJ2-5	CASSSFDREVETQYF	TGTGCCAGCAGCTCCTTTGACAGGGAGGTCGAGACCCAGTACTTC
-	14	TRBD2	TRBV10-1	TRBJ2-1	CASRPAGDHNEQFF	TGCGCCAGCAGGCCAGCGGGGGACCACAATGAGCAGTTCTTC
once	15	-	TRBV2	TRBJ1-2	CASTQEDLANYGYTF	TGTGCCAGCACCCAGGAGGACTTGGCTAACTATGGCTACACCTTC
-	13	-	TRBV10-1	TRBJ1-1	CATPGPANTEAFF	TGCGCCACCCCGGGCCCAGCGAACACTGAAGCTTTCTTT
-	15	TRBD2	TRBV11-3	TRBJ2-3	CASSRLAGVGDTQYF	TGTGCCAGCAGCCGACTAGCGGGAGTGGGAGATACGCAGTATTTT
-	11	-	TRBV30	TRBJ1-2	CAWSAGSGYTF	TGTGCCTGGAGTGCAGGGTCTGGCTACACCTTC
-	14	-	TRBV18	TRBJ2-3	CASQDSSSTDTQYF	TGTGCCAGCCAGGACAGCTCTAGCACAGATACGCAGTATTTT
-	15	-	TRBV5-6	TRBJ2-7	CASSLKRGNTHEQYF	TGTGCCAGCAGCTTAAAACGGGGGAATACCCACGAGCAGTACTTC
-	15	-	TRBV6-5	TRBJ1-5	CASRVSIYSNQPQHF	TGTGCCAGCCGGGTGTCCATCTATAGCAATCAGCCCCAGCATTTT
-	16	TRBD1	TRBV11-2	TRBJ2-1	CASSPQGQAFYNEQFF	TGTGCCAGCAGCCCCCAGGGACAGGCCTTTTACAATGAGCAGTTCTTC
-	15	-	TRBV12-5	TRBJ2-3	CASGIGTPSPDTQYF	TGTGCTAGTGGGATCGGGACACCCAGTCCAGATACGCAGTATTTT
-	14	-	TRBV18	TRBJ2-5	CASSPTRVEETQYF	TGTGCCAGCTCACCTACCAGGGTTGAGGAGACCCAGTACTTC